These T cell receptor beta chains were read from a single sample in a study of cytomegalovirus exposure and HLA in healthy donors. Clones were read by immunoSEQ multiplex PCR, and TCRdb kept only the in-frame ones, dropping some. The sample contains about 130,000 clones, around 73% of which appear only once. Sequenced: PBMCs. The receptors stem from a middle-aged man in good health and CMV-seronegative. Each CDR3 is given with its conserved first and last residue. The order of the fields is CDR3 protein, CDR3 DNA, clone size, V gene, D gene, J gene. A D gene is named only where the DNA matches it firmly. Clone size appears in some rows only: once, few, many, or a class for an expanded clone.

CDR3: CASSLAPGQGNQAFF; DNA: TGCGCCAGCAGCTTGGCACCGGGACAGGGTAATCAAGCTTTCTTT; size: NA; V: TRBV5-1; D: TRBD1; J: TRBJ1-1
CDR3: CASSLQRGRNTEAFF; DNA: TGTGCCAGCAGCTTACAAAGGGGGCGGAACACTGAAGCTTTCTTT; size: once; V: TRBV7-9; D: TRBD1; J: TRBJ1-1
CDR3: CASSLGAAGVSYEQYF; DNA: TGTGCCAGCAGCTTAGGTGCGGCGGGGGTCTCCTACGAGCAGTACTTC; size: NA; V: TRBV7-2; D: TRBD2; J: TRBJ2-7
CDR3: CASSLLPLGRGETQYF; DNA: TGCGCCAGCAGCTTGCTCCCACTCGGGAGAGGAGAGACCCAGTACTTC; size: NA; V: TRBV5-1; D: NA; J: TRBJ2-5
CDR3: CASSRGLASSYEQYF; DNA: TGTGCCAGCAGTCGGGGACTAGCGAGCTCCTACGAGCAGTACTTC; size: NA; V: TRBV6-5; D: TRBD2; J: TRBJ2-7
CDR3: CATSREEREQYF; DNA: TGTGCCACCAGCAGAGAAGAGCGCGAGCAGTACTTC; size: NA; V: TRBV15; D: NA; J: TRBJ2-7
CDR3: CASSYANYEQYF; DNA: TGTGCCAGCAGTTACGCGAACTACGAGCAGTACTTC; size: NA; V: TRBV6-6; D: NA; J: TRBJ2-7
CDR3: CASSYSSSGTDTQYF; DNA: TGTGCCAGCAGTTACTCGTCTAGTGGCACAGATACGCAGTATTTT; size: once; V: TRBV6-6; D: NA; J: TRBJ2-3
CDR3: CASSVAPTQSLYF; DNA: TGTGCCAGCAGCGTAGCCCCAACACAGAGCCTGTACTTC; size: NA; V: TRBV9; D: NA; J: TRBJ2-7
CDR3: CASSLDFNEQFF; DNA: TGTGCCAGCAGCCTGGACTTCAATGAGCAGTTCTTC; size: few; V: TRBV6-6; D: NA; J: TRBJ2-1
CDR3: CASLGDSSYGYTF; DNA: TGTGCCTCCCTAGGGGACAGCAGCTATGGCTACACCTTC; size: NA; V: TRBV30; D: TRBD1; J: TRBJ1-2
CDR3: CASSFRAGYNSPLHF; DNA: TGTGCCAGCAGCTTTCGGGCGGGATATAATTCACCCCTCCACTTT; size: once; V: TRBV5-4; D: NA; J: TRBJ1-6
CDR3: CASSSTSGVFYEQYF; DNA: TGTGCCAGCAGCTCCACTAGCGGGGTGTTCTACGAGCAGTACTTC; size: NA; V: TRBV11-2; D: TRBD2; J: TRBJ2-7
CDR3: CSDVWGGAGETQYF; DNA: TGCAGCGACGTCTGGGGGGGAGCGGGAGAGACCCAGTACTTC; size: once; V: TRBV29-1; D: TRBD2; J: TRBJ2-5
CDR3: CAISGLDRGGYTF; DNA: TGTGCCATCAGCGGCCTTGACAGGGGTGGCTACACCTTC; size: NA; V: TRBV10-3; D: TRBD1; J: TRBJ1-2
CDR3: CASTASGASYNEQFF; DNA: TGTGCCAGCACCGCCAGCGGGGCTAGCTACAATGAGCAGTTCTTC; size: NA; V: TRBV6-5; D: TRBD2; J: TRBJ2-1
CDR3: CASSKLGTGLHEQYF; DNA: TGTGCCAGTAGTAAACTCGGGACAGGGTTGCACGAGCAGTACTTC; size: NA; V: TRBV19; D: TRBD1; J: TRBJ2-7
CDR3: CAWNQDRDSQPQHF; DNA: TGTGCCTGGAATCAGGACAGGGACAGTCAGCCCCAGCATTTT; size: NA; V: TRBV30; D: TRBD1; J: TRBJ1-5
CDR3: CASRTRNYSNQPQHF; DNA: TGTGCCAGTAGAACAAGAAACTATAGCAATCAGCCCCAGCATTTT; size: NA; V: TRBV19; D: NA; J: TRBJ1-5
CDR3: CASSGTAYEQYF; DNA: TGCGCCAGCAGCGGGACAGCCTACGAGCAGTACTTC; size: NA; V: TRBV10-2; D: TRBD1; J: TRBJ2-7
CDR3: CASSLNGQGIDEQFF; DNA: TGTGCCAGCAGCTTAAACGGACAGGGAATCGATGAGCAGTTCTTC; size: once; V: TRBV7-9; D: TRBD1; J: TRBJ2-1
CDR3: CASSIGGQSSYEQYF; DNA: TGTGCCAGTAGTATTGGGGGACAGTCCTCCTACGAGCAGTACTTC; size: once; V: TRBV19; D: TRBD1; J: TRBJ2-7
CDR3: CASSSEPSRRGERPQHF; DNA: TGTGCCAGCAGTTCCGAACCCTCCCGCCGCGGGGAACGGCCCCAGCATTTT; size: NA; V: TRBV28; D: NA; J: TRBJ1-5
CDR3: CASRGGMGRGNQPQHF; DNA: TGTGCCAGCAGGGGGGGGATGGGCCGGGGCAATCAGCCCCAGCATTTT; size: few; V: TRBV2; D: NA; J: TRBJ1-5
CDR3: CASTVSGGERTGELFF; DNA: TGTGCCAGCACCGTAAGCGGGGGAGAGAGGACCGGGGAGCTGTTTTTT; size: NA; V: TRBV7-9; D: TRBD2; J: TRBJ2-2
CDR3: CASSADYLQQYF; DNA: TGTGCCAGCAGCGCGGACTACCTGCAGCAGTACTTC; size: NA; V: TRBV6-5; D: NA; J: TRBJ2-7
CDR3: CASSQFNQPQHF; DNA: TGTGCCAGCAGTCAGTTCAATCAGCCCCAGCATTTT; size: NA; V: TRBV6-6; D: NA; J: TRBJ1-5
CDR3: CASSYGFGGDSEAFF; DNA: TGTGCCAGCAGTTACGGTTTTGGGGGCGACTCTGAAGCTTTCTTT; size: NA; V: TRBV6-6; D: NA; J: TRBJ1-1
CDR3: CASSLWTNDNEQFF; DNA: TGTGCCAGCAGCTTGTGGACAAATGACAATGAGCAGTTCTTC; size: NA; V: TRBV5-6; D: NA; J: TRBJ2-1
CDR3: CASSSGVGVTANTGELFF; DNA: TGTGCCAGCAGCTCTGGAGTCGGGGTGACGGCGAACACCGGGGAGCTGTTTTTT; size: NA; V: TRBV5-4; D: NA; J: TRBJ2-2
CDR3: CASSTRLVQGTDTQYF; DNA: TGTGCCAGCAGTACCAGACTAGTCCAAGGCACAGATACGCAGTATTTT; size: once; V: TRBV27; D: NA; J: TRBJ2-3
CDR3: CASSFRAYSNQPQHF; DNA: TGTGCCAGCAGTTTTCGCGCCTATAGCAATCAGCCCCAGCATTTT; size: NA; V: TRBV28; D: NA; J: TRBJ1-5
CDR3: CASSLIQNKPNTEAFF; DNA: TGCGCCAGCAGCTTGATACAGAACAAACCGAACACTGAAGCTTTCTTT; size: NA; V: TRBV5-1; D: NA; J: TRBJ1-1
CDR3: CASSPGTGETGANVLTF; DNA: TGTGCTAGCAGCCCAGGGACAGGGGAAACTGGGGCCAACGTCCTGACTTTC; size: NA; V: TRBV7-7; D: TRBD1; J: TRBJ2-6
CDR3: CASWGAGGEGQETQYF; DNA: TGTGCCAGCTGGGGGGCAGGGGGCGAAGGCCAAGAGACCCAGTACTTC; size: NA; V: TRBV7-9; D: TRBD1; J: TRBJ2-5
CDR3: CASSGTGGRGYTF; DNA: TGTGCCAGCAGCGGGACAGGGGGCCGTGGCTACACCTTC; size: NA; V: TRBV6-6; D: TRBD1; J: TRBJ1-2
CDR3: CASSSGGPVEQYF; DNA: TGTGCCAGCAGCTCGGGGGGGCCGGTCGAGCAGTACTTC; size: few; V: TRBV5-4; D: TRBD2; J: TRBJ2-7
CDR3: CSAPGGYEAFF; DNA: TGCAGTGCCCCTGGGGGGTATGAAGCTTTCTTT; size: NA; V: TRBV20-1; D: NA; J: TRBJ1-1
CDR3: CASSDSRGDTQYF; DNA: TGTGCCAGTAGTGACAGTAGGGGAGATACGCAGTATTTT; size: few; V: TRBV19; D: NA; J: TRBJ2-3
CDR3: CASSLAAENTEAFF; DNA: TGTGCCAGCAGCTTAGCGGCAGAGAACACTGAAGCTTTCTTT; size: NA; V: TRBV7-2; D: NA; J: TRBJ1-1
CDR3: CASSAGQNTEAFF; DNA: TGTGCCAGCAGCGCAGGACAGAACACTGAAGCTTTCTTT; size: NA; V: TRBV9; D: NA; J: TRBJ1-1
CDR3: CASSYERVNYGYTF; DNA: TGTGCCAGCAGTTACGAGAGGGTTAACTATGGCTACACCTTC; size: NA; V: TRBV6-5; D: NA; J: TRBJ1-2
CDR3: CASSLVRQNYGYTF; DNA: TGTGCCAGCAGCTTAGTTAGACAAAACTATGGCTACACCTTC; size: few; V: TRBV7-2; D: NA; J: TRBJ1-2
CDR3: CASRPDRGLGNQPQHF; DNA: TGTGCCAGCAGGCCAGACAGGGGGCTCGGTAATCAGCCCCAGCATTTT; size: once; V: TRBV28; D: TRBD1; J: TRBJ1-5
CDR3: CASKLRSRNEQFF; DNA: TGTGCCAGTAAGTTGCGTAGTAGAAATGAGCAGTTCTTC; size: NA; V: TRBV19; D: NA; J: TRBJ2-1
CDR3: CASSPTVAGNQPQHF; DNA: TGTGCCAGCAGTCCGACAGTAGCGGGCAATCAGCCCCAGCATTTT; size: NA; V: TRBV28; D: NA; J: TRBJ1-5